The following is a T cell receptor beta chain sequence with its context. What this receptor recognizes is not known. No per-base quality is available; no much larger clone lies one base away. TCRbeta CDR3 regions were amplified from genomic DNA using the immunoSEQ Assay, a bias-controlled multiplex PCR. On the study's bioinformatics: Nucleated cell counts per sample were estimated from amplification of reference gene primers within the assay. To quantify the absolute abundance of each unique TCRbeta CDR3 rearrangement, sequence reads were collapsed and filtered. For each sample, productive Simpson clonality was calculated as the square root of Simpson's diversity index across productive rearrangements. The source is immuneACCESS, and TCRdb retained only in-frame sequences with V and J called. Part of the clones is not carried over; for the studies checked, unresolved V genes explain less than half of this, and the remainder is unexplained. For V, J and clone size, that table is used; D and trimming come from the DNA. Here the sample has some 160,000 clones; 88% occur a single time. 2% to 2.5% of the sample lies in the top ten.

The sample belongs to a study of blood T cell repertoires in COVID-19 (dated by TCRdb to about 2020). Looking at the study overall: Collaborator samples came from the United States, Italy and Spain and covered acute and convalescent phases of COVID-19. The prospective study material was composed of cDNA or gDNA derived from T cells, B-cell-depleted T cells, or PBMCs. Deeply sampled blood TCRbeta repertoires from subjects exposed to, actively infected with, or recovered from COVID-19 were included in the dataset. The repertoires were released in a freely available public database meant as a resource for research on the immune response to SARS-CoV-2. Samples were obtained from the ongoing ImmuneRACE study (first 160 participants) and from about 1,300 subjects provided by 6 global collaborators. Nearly every sample came with metadata listing a de-identified subject ID, COVID-19 status, age in years and sex. HLA class I and class II types, where available, came from metadata supplied by the sample provider rather than from assay-based typing.

A second Seattle source provided samples from volunteer blood donors who had recovered from COVID-19. Whole blood was collected in K2EDTA tubes by collaborating institutions according to the institutions' own protocols. Collaborator samples were shipped for TCRbeta analysis as frozen whole blood, isolated PBMCs, or DNA extracted from either sample type. From a lookup of the germline V gene, CDR1 and CDR2 are ENHRY and SYGVKD. The CDR3 runs 14 amino acids, cysteine and phenylalanine included. Only the CDR3 DNA stays, 42 bases, in frame from base 1. V loses 0 bases at its end and J loses 6 bases; junction bases beyond the gene matches: 2. What the authors observed across the whole study: The amount of clinical and demographic metadata varied by source and participant and was provided uncurated.

Sequencing was done on a sample of peripheral blood. This chain is built from TRBV10-3 and TRBJ1-5; TRBD1 lines up with 7 middle nucleotides. This receptor was taken from a man aged 50-59 years who had recovered from COVID-19. CDR3 protein: CAISESQGGQPQHF. The nucleotide sequence reads TGTGCCATCAGTGAGTCCCAGGGGGGTCAGCCCCAGCATTTT.